The sequence of this T cell receptor (beta chain) was determined in a study of PD-1 blockade in mismatch repair-deficient tumors. On the study more broadly: Patients had roughly twelve mismatch repair-deficient cancer types, all previously treated and progressing.

A few pembrolizumab responders had their TCRs sequenced. A remark on this clone: No antigen is known for it.

Trimming shortened V by 5 bases and J by 2 bases, and 17 bases separated the two germline ends. The germline CDR1 and CDR2 sequences are PRHDT and FYEKMQ (reference sequence). The CDR3 runs 16 residues. Some clones are missing from TCRdb's copy, which holds only in-frame ones; the method was immunoSEQ multiplex PCR. Here the sample spans 35,000 to 45,000 clones, 70% to 90% being singletons. General study results and limits: Tumor-resident clones, often undetectable pretreatment in blood, expanded then contracted after pembrolizumab.

The sequencing used peripheral blood, collected approximately 80 weeks after starting pembrolizumab. The sequence derives from an adult with mismatch repair-deficient cancer. The chain uses TRBV13 and TRBJ2-3; possible D gene TRBD2, 5 bases. In DNA, the CDR3 is TGTGCCAGCAGCAAACGTTTCCAGACTATCACAGATACGCAGTATTTT. Protein product: CASSKRFQTITDTQYF.